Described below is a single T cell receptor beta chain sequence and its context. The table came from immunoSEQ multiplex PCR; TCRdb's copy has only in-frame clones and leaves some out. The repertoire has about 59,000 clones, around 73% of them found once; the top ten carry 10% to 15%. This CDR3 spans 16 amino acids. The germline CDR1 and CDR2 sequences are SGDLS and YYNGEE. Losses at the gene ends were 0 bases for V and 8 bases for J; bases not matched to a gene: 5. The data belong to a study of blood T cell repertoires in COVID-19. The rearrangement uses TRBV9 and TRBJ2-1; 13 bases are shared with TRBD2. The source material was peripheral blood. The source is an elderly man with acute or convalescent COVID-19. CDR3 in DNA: TGTGCCAGCAGCGTAGGGGGGACTAGCGGGACCGATGAGCAGTTCTTC. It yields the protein CASSVGGTSGTDEQFF.